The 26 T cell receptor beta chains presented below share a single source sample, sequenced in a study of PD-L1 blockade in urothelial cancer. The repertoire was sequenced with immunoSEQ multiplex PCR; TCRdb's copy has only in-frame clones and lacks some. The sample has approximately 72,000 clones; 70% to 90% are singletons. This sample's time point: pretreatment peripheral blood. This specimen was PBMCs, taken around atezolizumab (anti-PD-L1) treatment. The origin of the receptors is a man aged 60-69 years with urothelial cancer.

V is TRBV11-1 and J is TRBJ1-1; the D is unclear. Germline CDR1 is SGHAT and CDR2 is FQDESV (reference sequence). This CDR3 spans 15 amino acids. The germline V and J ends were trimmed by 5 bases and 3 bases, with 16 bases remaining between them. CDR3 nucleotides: TGTGCCAGCAGCCGGAAGGAGGGATTTTACACTGAAGCTTTCTTT. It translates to CASSRKEGFYTEAFF.

The CDR3 coding sequence is TGCGCCAGCAGTGAGGACATAAACCCCACTTATAGCAATCAGCCCCAGCATTTT. This encodes CASSEDINPTYSNQPQHF. The chain has TRBV10-2 and TRBJ1-5, with D unresolved. Trimming removed 2 bases from V and 0 bases from J, with 17 bases in between. CDR1 is WSHSY, CDR2 SAAADI, per germline. CDR3 length equals 18 residues.

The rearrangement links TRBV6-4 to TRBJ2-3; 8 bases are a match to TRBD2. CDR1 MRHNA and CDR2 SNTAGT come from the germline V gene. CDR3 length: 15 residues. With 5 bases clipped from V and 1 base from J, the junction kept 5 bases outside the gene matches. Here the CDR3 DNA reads TGTGCCAGCAGTTTAACTAGCGGAGGCACAGATACGCAGTATTTT. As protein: CASSLTSGGTDTQYF.

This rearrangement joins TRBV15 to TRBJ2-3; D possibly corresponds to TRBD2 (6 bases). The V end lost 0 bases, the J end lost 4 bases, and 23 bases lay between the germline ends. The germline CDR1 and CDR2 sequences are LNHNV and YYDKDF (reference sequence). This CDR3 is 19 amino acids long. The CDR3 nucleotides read TGTGCCACCAGCAGAGAAGGTCGAGGCGGGGTGAGAAGCGCAGATACGCAGTATTTT. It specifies CATSREGRGGVRSADTQYF.

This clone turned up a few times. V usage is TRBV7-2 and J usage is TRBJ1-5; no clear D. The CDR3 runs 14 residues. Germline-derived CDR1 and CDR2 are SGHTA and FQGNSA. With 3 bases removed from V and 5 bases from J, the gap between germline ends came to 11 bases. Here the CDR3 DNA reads TGTGCCAGCAGCTTGTCCCCTAACGATCAGCCCCAGCATTTT. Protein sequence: CASSLSPNDQPQHF.

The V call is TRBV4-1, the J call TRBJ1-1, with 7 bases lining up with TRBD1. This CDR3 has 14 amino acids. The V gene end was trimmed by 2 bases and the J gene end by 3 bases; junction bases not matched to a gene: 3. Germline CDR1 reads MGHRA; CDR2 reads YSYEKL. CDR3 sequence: CASSQYDRDTEAFF. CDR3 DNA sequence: TGCGCCAGCAGCCAATATGACAGGGACACTGAAGCTTTCTTT.

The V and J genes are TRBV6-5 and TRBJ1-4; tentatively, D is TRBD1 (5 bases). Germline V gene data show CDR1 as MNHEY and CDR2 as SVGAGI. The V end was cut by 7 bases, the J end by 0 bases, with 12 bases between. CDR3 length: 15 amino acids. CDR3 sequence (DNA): TGTGCCAGCACCCGTTTAGGGGCAACTAATGAAAAACTGTTTTTT. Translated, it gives CASTRLGATNEKLFF.

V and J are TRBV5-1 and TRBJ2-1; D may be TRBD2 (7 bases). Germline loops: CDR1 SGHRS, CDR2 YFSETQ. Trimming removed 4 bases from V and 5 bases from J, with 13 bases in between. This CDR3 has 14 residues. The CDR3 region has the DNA TGCGCCAGCAGCCCAGGGGAGGGCAACAATGAGCAGTTCTTC. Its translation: CASSPGEGNNEQFF.

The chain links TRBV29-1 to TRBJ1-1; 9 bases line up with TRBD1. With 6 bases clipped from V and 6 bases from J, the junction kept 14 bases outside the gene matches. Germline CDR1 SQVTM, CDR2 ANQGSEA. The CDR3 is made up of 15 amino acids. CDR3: CSVSYSGTGKSEAFF. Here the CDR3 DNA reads TGCAGCGTCTCCTACTCCGGGACAGGGAAGTCTGAAGCTTTCTTT. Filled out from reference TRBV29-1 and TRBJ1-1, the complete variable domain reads SAVISQKPSRDICQRGTSLTIQCQVDSQVTMMFWYRQQPGQSLTLIATANQGSEATYESGFVIDKFPISRPNLTFSTLTVSNMSPEDSSIYLCSVSYSGTGKSEAFFGQGTRLTVV.

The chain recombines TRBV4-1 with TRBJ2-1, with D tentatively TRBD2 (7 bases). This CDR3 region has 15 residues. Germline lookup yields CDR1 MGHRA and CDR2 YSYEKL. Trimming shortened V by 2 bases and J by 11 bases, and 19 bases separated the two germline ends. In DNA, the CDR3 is TGCGCCAGCAGCCAACCCACGAAGAGGGGGGGCAAGCAGTTCTTC. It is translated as CASSQPTKRGGKQFF.

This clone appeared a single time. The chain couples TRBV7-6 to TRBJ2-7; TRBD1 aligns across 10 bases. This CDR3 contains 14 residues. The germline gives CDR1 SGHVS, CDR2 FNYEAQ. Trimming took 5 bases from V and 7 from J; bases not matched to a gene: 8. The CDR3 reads CASSHGTGASEQYF. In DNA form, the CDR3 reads TGTGCCAGCAGCCACGGGACAGGGGCTTCTGAGCAGTACTTC.

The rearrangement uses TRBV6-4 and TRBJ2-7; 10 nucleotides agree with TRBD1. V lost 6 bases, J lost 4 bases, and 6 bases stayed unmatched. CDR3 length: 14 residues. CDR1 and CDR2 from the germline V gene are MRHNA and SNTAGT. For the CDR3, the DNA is TGTGCCAGCAGGCTGGGACAGGGGAGGTACGAGCAGTACTTC. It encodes CASRLGQGRYEQYF.

The CDR3 DNA reads as TGCGCCAGCAGCTTGGAAGTCCTAGCGGGGAGACCGGATACGCAGTATTTT. Translation: CASSLEVLAGRPDTQYF. The chain combines TRBV5-1 with TRBJ2-3, with 9 bases fitting TRBD2. From germline, CDR1 is SGHRS and CDR2 YFSETQ. This CDR3 comprises 17 residues. V trimming: 0 bases; J trimming: 6 bases; junction bases outside the gene matches: 11.

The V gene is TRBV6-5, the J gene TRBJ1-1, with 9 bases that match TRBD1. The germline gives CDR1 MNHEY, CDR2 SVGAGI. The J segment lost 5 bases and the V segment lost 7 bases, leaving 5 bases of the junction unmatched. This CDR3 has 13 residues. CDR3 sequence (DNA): TGTGCCAGCATCAAACAGGGGGCGACTGAAGCTTTCTTT. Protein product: CASIKQGATEAFF.

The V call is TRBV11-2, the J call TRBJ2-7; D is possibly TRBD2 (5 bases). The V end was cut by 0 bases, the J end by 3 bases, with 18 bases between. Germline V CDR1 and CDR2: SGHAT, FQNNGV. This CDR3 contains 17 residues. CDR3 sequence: CASSLDSGTTLNYEQYF. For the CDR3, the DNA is TGTGCCAGCAGCTTAGACAGCGGCACTACCCTCAACTACGAGCAGTACTTC.

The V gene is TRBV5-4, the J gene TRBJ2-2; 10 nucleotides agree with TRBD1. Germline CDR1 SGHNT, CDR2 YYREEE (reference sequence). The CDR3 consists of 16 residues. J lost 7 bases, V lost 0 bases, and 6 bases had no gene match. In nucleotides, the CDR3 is TGTGCCAGCAGCTTGGGGGGACAGGGGTCAGTCGGGGAGCTGTTTTTT. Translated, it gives CASSLGGQGSVGELFF.

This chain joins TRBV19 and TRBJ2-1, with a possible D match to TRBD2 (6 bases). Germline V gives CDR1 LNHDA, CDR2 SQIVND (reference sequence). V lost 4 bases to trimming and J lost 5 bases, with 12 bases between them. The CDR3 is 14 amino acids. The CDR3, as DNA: TGTGCCAGTAGTAGCCCGGGAGCTGACAATGAGCAGTTCTTC. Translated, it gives CASSSPGADNEQFF.

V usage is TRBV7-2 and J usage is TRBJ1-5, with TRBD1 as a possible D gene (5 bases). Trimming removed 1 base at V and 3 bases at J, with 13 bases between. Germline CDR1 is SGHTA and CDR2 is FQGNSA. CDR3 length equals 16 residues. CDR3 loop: CASSLGFSRANQPQHF. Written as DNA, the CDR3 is TGTGCCAGCAGCTTAGGCTTTAGCAGGGCCAATCAGCCCCAGCATTTT.

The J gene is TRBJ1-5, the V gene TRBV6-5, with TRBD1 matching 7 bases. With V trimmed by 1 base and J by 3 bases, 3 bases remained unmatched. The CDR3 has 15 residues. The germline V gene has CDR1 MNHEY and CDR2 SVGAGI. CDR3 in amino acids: CASSYFRGDNQPQHF. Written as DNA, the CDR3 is TGTGCCAGCAGTTACTTCAGGGGGGACAATCAGCCCCAGCATTTT.

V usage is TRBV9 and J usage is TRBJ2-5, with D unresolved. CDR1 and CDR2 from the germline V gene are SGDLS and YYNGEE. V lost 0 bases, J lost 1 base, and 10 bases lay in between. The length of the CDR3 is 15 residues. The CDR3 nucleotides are TGTGCCAGCAGCGTAGATCCGAAAGCCCAAGAGACCCAGTACTTC. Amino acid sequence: CASSVDPKAQETQYF.

Here the CDR3 reads CASSPRGSADTQYF. Here the CDR3 DNA reads TGTGCCAGCTCACCAAGGGGATCGGCAGATACGCAGTATTTT. The chain employs TRBV18 and TRBJ2-3; the D gene is possibly TRBD1 (5 bases). The germline gives CDR1 KGHSH, CDR2 LQKENI. The CDR3 has 14 residues. V shed 2 bases and J shed 4 bases, with 10 bases lying between them.

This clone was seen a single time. The CDR3 protein is CASSLGLAGTDTQYF. CDR3 bases: TGCGCCAGCAGCCTGGGACTAGCGGGCACAGATACGCAGTATTTT. The chain links TRBV4-3 to TRBJ2-3; the match to TRBD2 covers 11 bases. Germline loops: CDR1 LGHNA, CDR2 YSLEER. There are 15 residues in the CDR3. The V gene end was trimmed by 4 bases and the J gene end by 1 base; junction bases not matched to a gene: 1.

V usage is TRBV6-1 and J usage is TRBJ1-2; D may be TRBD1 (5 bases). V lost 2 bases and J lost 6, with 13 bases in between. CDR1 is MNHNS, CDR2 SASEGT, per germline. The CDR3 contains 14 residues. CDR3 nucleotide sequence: TGTGCCAGCAGTGAAAGCAGGGTATTGGATGGCTACACCTTC. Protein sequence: CASSESRVLDGYTF.

The chain's CDR3 is CASSIRLAGGTEQFF. DNA for the CDR3: TGTGCCAGCAGCATCCGACTAGCGGGGGGGACGGAACAGTTCTTC. The gene calls are TRBV9 and TRBJ2-1, with 14 nucleotides matching TRBD2. The CDR3 extends over 15 amino acids. Germline V gene data show CDR1 as SGDLS and CDR2 as YYNGEE. V was pared by 4 bases and J by 13 bases, with 10 bases of the junction left unmatched.

The CDR3 reads CASTSPRGGQPQHF. The DNA of the CDR3 is TGTGCCAGTACCAGTCCGAGGGGAGGACAGCCCCAGCATTTT. The V call is TRBV19, the J call TRBJ1-5, with a tentative D call TRBD1 (5 bases). Trimming took 7 bases from V and 7 from J, leaving 17 bases between them. This CDR3 is built from 14 residues. Germline-derived CDR1 and CDR2 are LNHDA and SQIVND (reference sequence).

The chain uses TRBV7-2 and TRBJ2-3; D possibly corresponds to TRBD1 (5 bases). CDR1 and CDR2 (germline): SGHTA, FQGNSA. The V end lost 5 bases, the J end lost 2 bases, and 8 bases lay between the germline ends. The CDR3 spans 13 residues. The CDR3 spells CASSQGYTDTQYF. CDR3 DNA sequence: TGTGCCAGCAGCCAGGGTTACACAGATACGCAGTATTTT.